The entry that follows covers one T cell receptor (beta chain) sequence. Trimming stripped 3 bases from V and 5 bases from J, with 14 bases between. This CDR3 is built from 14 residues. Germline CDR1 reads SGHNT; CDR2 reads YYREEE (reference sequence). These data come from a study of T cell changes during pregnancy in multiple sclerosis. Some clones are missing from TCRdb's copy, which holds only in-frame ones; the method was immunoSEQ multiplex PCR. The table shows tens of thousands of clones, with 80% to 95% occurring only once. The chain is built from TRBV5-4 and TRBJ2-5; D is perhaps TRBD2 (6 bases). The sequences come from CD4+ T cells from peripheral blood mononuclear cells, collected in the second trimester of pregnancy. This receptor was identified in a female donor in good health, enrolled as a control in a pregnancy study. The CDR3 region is CASSSRVEGETQYF. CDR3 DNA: TGTGCCAGCAGCTCCCGCGTGGAGGGCGAGACCCAGTACTTC.